What follows describes a single T cell receptor (beta chain). This clonotype appeared a few times. The specificity of this receptor is unknown. No per-base quality is available; no much larger clone lies one base away. The source of the sample is a study of T-cell memory formation after mild COVID-19 (dated by TCRdb to about 2021). Background for the entire study: TCR sequence clusters from the two donors were largely donor specific. T-cell clones expanding and contracting after mild COVID-19 in two donors were tracked by longitudinal TCRalpha and TCRbeta repertoire sequencing. Two young, previously healthy adult volunteers made up the cohort, one male and one female. Overall study outcomes, separate from this receptor: SARS-CoV-2 specificity of the second-wave clones peaking on day 37 was not confirmed. Clones that contracted from day 15 to 85 showed balanced CD4/CD8 phenotypes, whereas a second wave of clones that expanded from day 15 to 37 leaned towards CD4+. Some responding clones were detected in pre-infection memory, which suggested that pre-existing cross-reactive memory T cells had joined the SARS-CoV-2 response. Contracting CD4+ clones appeared mostly in the CM and EM memory subsets, whereas CD8+ clones were enriched in EMRA. Only two mild cases were covered in the study, and larger cohorts including severe cases with pre-infection samples were considered necessary.

Sequenced on an Illumina NovaSeq 6000. cDNA libraries for TCRalpha and TCRbeta were prepared by 5'RACE using constant-segment primers, with sample barcodes and unique molecular identifiers added. Trizol reagent was used to extract RNA from every sample. Amplification of the libraries took two PCR steps, and the second step added a second sample barcode plus Illumina TruSeq adapters. The libraries were sequenced on an Illumina NovaSeq using 2 x 150 bp paired-end reads. Per the authors' processing: The reads were demultiplexed and collapsed into UMI-guided consensus sequences using migec v1.2.7. With mixcr v2.1.11, UMI consensuses were aligned to TRA and TRB V and J templates and assembled into clonotypes. Clonotypes were classified as expanded or contracted when called significant by both edgeR and NoisET, with noise models trained on biological replicates. edgeR calls used a false discovery rate-adjusted p below 0.01 and a log2 fold-change threshold of 1. As an exploratory analysis of dynamics, PCA with hierarchical clustering was applied to max-normalized trajectories of the 1000 most abundant clonotypes. Each responding clone was given a CD4 or CD8 phenotype based on the CD4+ and CD8+ repertoires, which had been sequenced separately. In TCRdb, the public reads were trimmed at Q25 with fastp and aligned with MiXCR, with productive beta chains retained. Identical CDR3 protein sequences are pooled into one entry, listed with their most common genes and DNA. In this record, the V and J calls reflect TCRdb's handling and not the investigators' own analysis. This sample gives a few hundred thousand distinct CDR3 sequences in total; about 20% of them show up just once. In total, the top ten clones hold about 8.4% of the sample.

Ficoll-Paque density gradient centrifugation was used to isolate PBMCs. Including cysteine and phenylalanine, the CDR3 has 16 amino acids. Left in the record is the CDR3 DNA by itself, 48 bases read in frame from the first base. Between the V and J ends, shortened by 4 bases and 0 bases respectively, the junction contains 15 bases. The chain joins TRBV12-3 or TRBV12-4 to TRBJ1-1; TRBD1 is a possible D gene, resting on 5 matching bases. This TCR was recovered from an adult woman who had mild COVID-19 (a few samples of this study predate the infection). The sample titles of this study are shuffled in the database, so cell type and time point are left out; the donor was told from shared clones. Specimen: PBMCs or a T cell subset sorted from them (not recorded which). The CDR3 here reads CASSSGGIGMNTEAFF. In nucleotides, the sequence is TGTGCCAGCAGTTCGGGGGGGATTGGCATGAACACTGAAGCTTTCTTT.